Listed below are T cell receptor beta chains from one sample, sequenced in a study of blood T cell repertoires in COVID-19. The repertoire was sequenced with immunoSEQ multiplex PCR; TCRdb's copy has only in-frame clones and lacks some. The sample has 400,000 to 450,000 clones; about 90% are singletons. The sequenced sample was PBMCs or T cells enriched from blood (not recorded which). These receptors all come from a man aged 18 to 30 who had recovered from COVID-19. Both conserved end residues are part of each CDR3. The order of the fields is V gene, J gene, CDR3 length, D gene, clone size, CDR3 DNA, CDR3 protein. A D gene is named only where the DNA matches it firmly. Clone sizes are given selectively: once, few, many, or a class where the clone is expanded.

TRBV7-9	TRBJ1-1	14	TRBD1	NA	TGTGCCAGCAGCTTGATCAGGGGGGACACTGAAGCTTTCTTT	CASSLIRGDTEAFF
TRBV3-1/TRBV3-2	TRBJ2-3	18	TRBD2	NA	TGTGCCAGCAGCCTGACGCCAGGGACTAGCGGTAGCACAGATACGCAGTATTTT	CASSLTPGTSGSTDTQYF
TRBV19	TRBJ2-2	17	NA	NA	TGTGCCAGTAGTATTATTAGCGCCTCGGTTCACACCGGGGAGCTGTTTTTT	CASSIISASVHTGELFF
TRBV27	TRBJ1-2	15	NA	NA	TGTGCCAGCAGTCCGACAGGAGTTAACTACTATGGCTACACCTTC	CASSPTGVNYYGYTF
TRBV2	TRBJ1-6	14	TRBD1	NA	TGTGCCAGCAGGCGGACAGGGGCGGATTCACCCCTCCACTTT	CASRRTGADSPLHF
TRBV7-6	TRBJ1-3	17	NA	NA	TGTGCCAGCAGCTTAGCGAAGGACAGCAACTCTGGAAACACCATATATTTT	CASSLAKDSNSGNTIYF
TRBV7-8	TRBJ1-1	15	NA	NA	TGTGCCAGCAGCCCCCACCCGGGGTCACTCACTGAAGCTTTCTTT	CASSPHPGSLTEAFF
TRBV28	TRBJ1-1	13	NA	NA	TGTGCCAGCACAACTAGCATGAACACTGAAGCTTTCTTT	CASTTSMNTEAFF
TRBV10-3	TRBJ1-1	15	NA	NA	TGTGCCATCAGGAGGGATGGCGGGGGTAACACTGAAGCTTTCTTT	CAIRRDGGGNTEAFF
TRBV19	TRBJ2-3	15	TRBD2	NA	TGTGCCAGTAGTCCTAGCGGGAGTGGCACAGATACGCAGTATTTT	CASSPSGSGTDTQYF
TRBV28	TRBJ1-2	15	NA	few	TGTGCCAGCAGTTTACAGGAGGGTCCTCTCTATGGCTACACCTTC	CASSLQEGPLYGYTF
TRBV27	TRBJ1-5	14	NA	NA	TGTGCCAGCAGTTTTGCTGGGGAGCAACAGCCCCAGCATTTT	CASSFAGEQQPQHF
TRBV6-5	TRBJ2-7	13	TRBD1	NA	TGTGCCAGCAGAAAAGACAGGGACTACGAGCAGTACTTC	CASRKDRDYEQYF
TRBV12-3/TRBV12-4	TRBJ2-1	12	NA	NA	TGTGCCAGCAGTTCCTACTATAATGAGCAGTTCTTC	CASSSYYNEQFF
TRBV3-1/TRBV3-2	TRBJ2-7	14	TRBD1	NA	TGTGCCAGCAGCCATCCCACAGGGGCAGCCGAGCAGTACTTC	CASSHPTGAAEQYF
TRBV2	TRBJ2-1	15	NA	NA	TGTGCCAGCACCCAAGGGCGGGCAGATGGGAATGAGCAGTTCTTC	CASTQGRADGNEQFF
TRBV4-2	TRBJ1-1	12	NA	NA	TGTGCCAGCAGCCAAGGGCCAAGTGAAGCTTTCTTT	CASSQGPSEAFF
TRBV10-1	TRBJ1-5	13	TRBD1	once	TGCGCCAGCATTCACGACAGGGACCAGCCCCAGCATTTT	CASIHDRDQPQHF
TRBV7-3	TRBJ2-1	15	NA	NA	TGTGCCAGCAGACAGACAGGCGGTGGCACGGATGAGCAGTTCTTC	CASRQTGGGTDEQFF
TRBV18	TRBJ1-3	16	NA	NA	TGTGCCAGCTCACCAAGTGCCGGGACACCAGGAAACACCATATATTTT	CASSPSAGTPGNTIYF
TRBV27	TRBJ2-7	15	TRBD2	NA	TGTGCCACCGCGGGAGGGACTAGCGGGATCTACGAGCAGTACTTC	CATAGGTSGIYEQYF
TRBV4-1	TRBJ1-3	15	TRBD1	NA	TGCGCCAGCAGCCAGCCAACAGGGGCTGGAAACACCATATATTTT	CASSQPTGAGNTIYF
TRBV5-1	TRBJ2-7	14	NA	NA	TGCGCCAGCAGCTTGGCACACGACTCCTACGAGCAGTACTTC	CASSLAHDSYEQYF
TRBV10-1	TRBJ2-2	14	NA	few	TGCGCCAGTCAAACAGGCTCCAACACCGGGGAGCTGTTTTTT	CASQTGSNTGELFF
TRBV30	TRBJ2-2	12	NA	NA	TGTGCCTGGAGTAGGGAGACCGGGGAGCTGTTTTTT	CAWSRETGELFF
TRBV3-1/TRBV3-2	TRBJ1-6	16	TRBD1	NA	TGTGCCAGCAGCCTTTCGACAGGGGGCGATAATTCACCCCTCCACTTT	CASSLSTGGDNSPLHF
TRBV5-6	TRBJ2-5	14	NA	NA	TGTGCCAGCAGCTTGTATTCAGGGTCGGAGACCCAGTACTTC	CASSLYSGSETQYF
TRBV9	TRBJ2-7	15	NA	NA	TGTGCCAGCAGCGTAGGGAGTAGCCCCCCCTACGAGCAGTACTTC	CASSVGSSPPYEQYF
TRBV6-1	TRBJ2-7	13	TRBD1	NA	TGTGCCAGCAGTGACCGACAGGGTTACGAGCAGTACTTC	CASSDRQGYEQYF
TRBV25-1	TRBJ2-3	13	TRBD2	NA	TGTGCCAGCAGCGGGAGGGTGGGGGATACGCAGTATTTT	CASSGRVGDTQYF
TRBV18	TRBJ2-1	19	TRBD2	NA	TGTGCCAGCTCACCAATCCCCCGTGGGAGCGGGAGGGCTGGAAATGAGCAGTTCTTC	CASSPIPRGSGRAGNEQFF
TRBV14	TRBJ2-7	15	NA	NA	TGTGCCAGCAGCCAAGAGAGGCGAGGCACCTACGAGCAGTACTTC	CASSQERRGTYEQYF
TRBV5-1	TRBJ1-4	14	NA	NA	TGCGCCAGCAGCTTTGACAGGTTTAAGGAAAAACTGTTTTTT	CASSFDRFKEKLFF
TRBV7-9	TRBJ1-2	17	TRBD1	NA	TGTGCCAGCAGCTTAGCGGGACAGGGCTATGACCAATATGGCTACACCTTC	CASSLAGQGYDQYGYTF
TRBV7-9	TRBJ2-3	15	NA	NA	TGTGCCAGCAGCGCCACAGGGATTGGGGCAGATACGCAGTATTTT	CASSATGIGADTQYF
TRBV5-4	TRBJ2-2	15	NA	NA	TGTGCCAGCAGCTTGGGAGCTTATAACCCCGGGGAGCTGTTTTTT	CASSLGAYNPGELFF
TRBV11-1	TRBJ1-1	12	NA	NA	TGTGCCAGCAGCTGGCAAAACACTGAAGCTTTCTTT	CASSWQNTEAFF
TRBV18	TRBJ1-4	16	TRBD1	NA	TGTGCCAGCTCACCTGACGTAACAGGGGGCGTTGGTAGGGTGTTTTTT	CASSPDVTGGVGRVFF
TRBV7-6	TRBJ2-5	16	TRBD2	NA	TGTGCCAGCAGCTATACTAGCGGGAGGGCCGGGGAGACCCAGTACTTC	CASSYTSGRAGETQYF
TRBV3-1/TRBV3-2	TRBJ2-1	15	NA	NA	TGTGCCAGCAGTCGTTGGGGCAGGGATGACAATGAGCAGTTCTTC	CASSRWGRDDNEQFF